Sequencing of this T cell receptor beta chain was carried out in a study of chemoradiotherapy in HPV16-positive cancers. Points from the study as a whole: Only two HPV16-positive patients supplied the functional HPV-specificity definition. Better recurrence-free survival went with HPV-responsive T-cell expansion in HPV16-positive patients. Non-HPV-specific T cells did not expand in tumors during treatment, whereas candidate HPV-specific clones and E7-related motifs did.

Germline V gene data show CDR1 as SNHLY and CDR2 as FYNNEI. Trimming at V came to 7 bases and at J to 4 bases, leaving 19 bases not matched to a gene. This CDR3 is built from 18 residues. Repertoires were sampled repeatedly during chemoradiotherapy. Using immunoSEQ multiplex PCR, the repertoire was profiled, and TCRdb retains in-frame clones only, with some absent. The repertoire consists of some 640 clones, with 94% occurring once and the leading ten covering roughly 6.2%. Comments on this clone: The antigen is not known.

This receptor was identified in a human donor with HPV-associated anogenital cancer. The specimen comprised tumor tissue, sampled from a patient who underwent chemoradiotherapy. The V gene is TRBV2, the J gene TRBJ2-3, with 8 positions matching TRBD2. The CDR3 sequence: CASNSGHVSGSEADTQYF. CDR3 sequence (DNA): TGTGCCAGCAACTCCGGGCACGTCAGCGGGAGCGAGGCAGATACGCAGTATTTT.